This T cell receptor beta chain was sequenced in a study of T cells after yellow fever vaccination. About the study: SMART-Seq v4 Ultra Low Input handled preparation of low-cell-number fractions.

V was clipped by 4 bases and J by 6 bases, with 10 bases between them. CDR3 length equals 12 residues. Germline values: CDR1 SGDLS, CDR2 YYNGEE. A 5'RACE template-switching step, the method used to make TCR cDNA, added a universal primer site and UMIs. TCRdb independently ran MiXCR on the 5' RACE reads; one entry per CDR3 protein. The sample records around 600,000 distinct CDR3 sequences, about 12% being singletons. In the case of this clonotype: The antigen remains unidentified.

Whole-study results and caveats: Post-booster reappearance was seen for most primary-vaccination clones (just under 97% CD4, 85% to 90% CD8).

This sequence originates from a man aged 25-45 years who received the YFV17D yellow fever vaccine. This chain connects TRBV9 to TRBJ1-2, with a tentative D call TRBD1 (5 bases). Sample: PBMCs, taken on the day of the yellow fever booster vaccination. CDR3: CASSSTRDGYTF. CDR3 nucleotide sequence: TGTGCCAGCAGCTCCACCAGGGATGGCTACACCTTC.